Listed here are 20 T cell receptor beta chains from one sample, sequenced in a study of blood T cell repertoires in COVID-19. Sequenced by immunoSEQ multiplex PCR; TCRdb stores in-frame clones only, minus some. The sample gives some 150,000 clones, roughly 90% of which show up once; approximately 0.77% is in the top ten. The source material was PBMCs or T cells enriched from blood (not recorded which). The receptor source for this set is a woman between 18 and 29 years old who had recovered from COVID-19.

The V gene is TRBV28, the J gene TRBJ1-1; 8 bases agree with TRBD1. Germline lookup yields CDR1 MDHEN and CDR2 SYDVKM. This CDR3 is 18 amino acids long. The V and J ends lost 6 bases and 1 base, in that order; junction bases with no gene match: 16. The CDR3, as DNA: TGTGCCAGCAGCAACCAGGGGGCGGCTCGGAATCGGAACACTGAAGCTTTCTTT. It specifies CASSNQGAARNRNTEAFF.

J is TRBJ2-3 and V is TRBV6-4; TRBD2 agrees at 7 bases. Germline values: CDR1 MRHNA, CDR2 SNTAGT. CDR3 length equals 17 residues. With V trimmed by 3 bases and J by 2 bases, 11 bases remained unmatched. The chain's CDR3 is CASSESGLADPTDTQYF. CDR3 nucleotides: TGTGCCAGCAGTGAATCGGGGCTAGCGGATCCCACAGATACGCAGTATTTT.

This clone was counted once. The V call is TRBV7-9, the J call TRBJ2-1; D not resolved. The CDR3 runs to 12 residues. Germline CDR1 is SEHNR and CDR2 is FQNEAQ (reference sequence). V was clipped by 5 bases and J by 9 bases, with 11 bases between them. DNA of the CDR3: TGTGCCAGCAGCCCATTGGCGGCTGAGCAGTTCTTC. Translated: CASSPLAAEQFF.

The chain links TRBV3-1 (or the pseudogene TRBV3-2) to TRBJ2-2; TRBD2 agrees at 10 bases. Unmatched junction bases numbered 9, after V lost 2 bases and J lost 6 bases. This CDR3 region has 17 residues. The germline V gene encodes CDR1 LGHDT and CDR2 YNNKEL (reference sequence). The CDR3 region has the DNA TGTGCCAGCAGCCAATTGTTTCGAGCGGGAGGGCCCGGGGAGCTGTTTTTT. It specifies CASSQLFRAGGPGELFF.

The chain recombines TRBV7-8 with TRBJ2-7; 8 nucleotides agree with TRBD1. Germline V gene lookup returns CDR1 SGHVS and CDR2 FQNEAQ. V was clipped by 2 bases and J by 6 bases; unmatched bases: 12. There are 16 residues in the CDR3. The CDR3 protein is CASSLSRGLIVAEQYF. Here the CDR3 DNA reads TGTGCCAGCAGCTTATCCAGGGGGCTCATCGTTGCCGAGCAGTACTTC.

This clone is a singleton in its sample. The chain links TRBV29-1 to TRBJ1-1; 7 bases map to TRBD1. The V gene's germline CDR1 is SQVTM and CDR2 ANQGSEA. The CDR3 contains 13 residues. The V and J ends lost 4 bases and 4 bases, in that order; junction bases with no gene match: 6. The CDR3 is CSVGRGLGTEAFF. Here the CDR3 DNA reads TGCAGCGTTGGTAGGGGGCTGGGCACTGAAGCTTTCTTT. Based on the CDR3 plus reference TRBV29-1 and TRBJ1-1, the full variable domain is SAVISQKPSRDICQRGTSLTIQCQVDSQVTMMFWYRQQPGQSLTLIATANQGSEATYESGFVIDKFPISRPNLTFSTLTVSNMSPEDSSIYLCSVGRGLGTEAFFGQGTRLTVV.

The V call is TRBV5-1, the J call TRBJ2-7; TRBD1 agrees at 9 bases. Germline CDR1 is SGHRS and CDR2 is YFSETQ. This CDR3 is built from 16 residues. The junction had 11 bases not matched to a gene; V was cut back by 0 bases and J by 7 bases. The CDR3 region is CASSLGGQGIGREQYF. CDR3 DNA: TGCGCCAGCAGCTTGGGGGGACAGGGTATCGGGCGGGAGCAGTACTTC. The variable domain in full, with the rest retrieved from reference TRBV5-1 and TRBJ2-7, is KAGVTQTPRYLIKTRGQQVTLSCSPISGHRSVSWYQQTPGQGLQFLFEYFSETQRNKGNFPGRFSGRQFSNSRSEMNVSTLELGDSALYLCASSLGGQGIGREQYFGPGTRLTVT.

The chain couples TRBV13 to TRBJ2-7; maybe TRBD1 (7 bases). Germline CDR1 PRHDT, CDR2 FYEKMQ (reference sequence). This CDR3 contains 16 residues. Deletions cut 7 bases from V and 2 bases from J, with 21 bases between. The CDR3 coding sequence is TGTGCCAGCACCCAGGAGGGCGGGACAGTTCCCTACGAGCAGTACTTC. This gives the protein CASTQEGGTVPYEQYF.

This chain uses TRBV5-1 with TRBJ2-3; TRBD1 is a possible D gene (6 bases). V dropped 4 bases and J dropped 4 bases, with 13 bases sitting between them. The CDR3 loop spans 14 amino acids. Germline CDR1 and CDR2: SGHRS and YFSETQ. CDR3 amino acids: CASSGTGFSDTQYF. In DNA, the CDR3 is TGCGCCAGCAGCGGAACAGGGTTTTCAGATACGCAGTATTTT. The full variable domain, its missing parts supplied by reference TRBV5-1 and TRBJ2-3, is KAGVTQTPRYLIKTRGQQVTLSCSPISGHRSVSWYQQTPGQGLQFLFEYFSETQRNKGNFPGRFSGRQFSNSRSEMNVSTLELGDSALYLCASSGTGFSDTQYFGPGTRLTVL.

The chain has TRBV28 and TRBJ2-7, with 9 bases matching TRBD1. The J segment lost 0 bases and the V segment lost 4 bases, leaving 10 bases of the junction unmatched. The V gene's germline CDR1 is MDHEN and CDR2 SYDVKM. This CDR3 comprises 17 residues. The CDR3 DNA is TGTGCCAGCAGTTCTCCGGGACAGGGCCCCACCTCCTACGAGCAGTACTTC. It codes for CASSSPGQGPTSYEQYF.

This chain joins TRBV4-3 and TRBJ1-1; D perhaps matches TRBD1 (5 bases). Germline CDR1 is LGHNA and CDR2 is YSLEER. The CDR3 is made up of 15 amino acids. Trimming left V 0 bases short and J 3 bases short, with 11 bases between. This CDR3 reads CASSQDQGGDTEAFF. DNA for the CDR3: TGCGCCAGCAGCCAAGATCAGGGCGGGGACACTGAAGCTTTCTTT.

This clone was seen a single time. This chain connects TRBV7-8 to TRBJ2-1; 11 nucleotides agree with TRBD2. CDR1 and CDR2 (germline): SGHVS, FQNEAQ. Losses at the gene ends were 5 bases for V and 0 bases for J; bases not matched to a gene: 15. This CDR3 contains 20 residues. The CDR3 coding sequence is TGTGCCAGCAGCGGGGTTGTTGGGGTAGCGGGAGGGAGCTCCTACAATGAGCAGTTCTTC. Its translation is CASSGVVGVAGGSSYNEQFF.

CDR3 region: CASSYSQGDEFF. CDR3 in DNA: TGTGCCAGCAGTTACTCACAGGGGGACGAGTTCTTC. The chain is built from TRBV6-5 and TRBJ2-1; 8 bases agree with TRBD1. The CDR3 consists of 12 residues. V dropped 0 bases and J dropped 14; count of bases not matched to a gene: 3. Germline V gene data show CDR1 as MNHEY and CDR2 as SVGAGI.

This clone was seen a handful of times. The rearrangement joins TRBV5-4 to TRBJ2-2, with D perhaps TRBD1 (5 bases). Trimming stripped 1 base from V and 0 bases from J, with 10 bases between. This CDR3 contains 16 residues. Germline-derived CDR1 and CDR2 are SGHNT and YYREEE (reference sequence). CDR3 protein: CASSLFTGANTGELFF. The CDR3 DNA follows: TGTGCCAGCAGCTTGTTCACAGGCGCGAACACCGGGGAGCTGTTTTTT.

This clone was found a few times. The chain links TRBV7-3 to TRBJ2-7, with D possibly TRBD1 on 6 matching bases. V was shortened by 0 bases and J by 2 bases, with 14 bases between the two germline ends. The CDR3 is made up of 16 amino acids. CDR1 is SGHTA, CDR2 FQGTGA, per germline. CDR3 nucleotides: TGTGCCAGCAGCTTAACCTTCGAGACAGGAGCCTACGAGCAGTACTTC. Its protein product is CASSLTFETGAYEQYF. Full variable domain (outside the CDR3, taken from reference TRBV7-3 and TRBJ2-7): GAGVSQTPSNKVTEKGKYVELRCDPISGHTALYWYRQSLGQGPEFLIYFQGTGAADDSGLPNDRFFAVRPEGSVSTLKIQRTERGDSAVYLCASSLTFETGAYEQYFGPGTRLTVT.

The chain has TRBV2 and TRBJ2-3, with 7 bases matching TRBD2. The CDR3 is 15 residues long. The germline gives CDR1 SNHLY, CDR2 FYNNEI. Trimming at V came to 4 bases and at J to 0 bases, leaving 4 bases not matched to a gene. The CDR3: CASSASGASTDTQYF. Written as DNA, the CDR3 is TGTGCCAGCAGTGCAAGCGGGGCTAGCACAGATACGCAGTATTTT.

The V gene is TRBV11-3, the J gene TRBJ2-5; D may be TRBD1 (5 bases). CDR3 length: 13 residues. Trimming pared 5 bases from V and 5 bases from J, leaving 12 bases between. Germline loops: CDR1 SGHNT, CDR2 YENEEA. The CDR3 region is CASSQGEWETQYF. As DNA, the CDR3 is TGTGCCAGCAGCCAGGGCGAATGGGAGACCCAGTACTTC.

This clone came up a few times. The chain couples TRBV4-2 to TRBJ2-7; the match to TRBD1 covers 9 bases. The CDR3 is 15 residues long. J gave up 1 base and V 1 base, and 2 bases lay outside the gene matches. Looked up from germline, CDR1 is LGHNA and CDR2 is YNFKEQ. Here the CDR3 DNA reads TGTGCCAGCAGCCAAGCAGACAGGGGGTCCTACGAGCAGTACTTC. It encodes CASSQADRGSYEQYF.

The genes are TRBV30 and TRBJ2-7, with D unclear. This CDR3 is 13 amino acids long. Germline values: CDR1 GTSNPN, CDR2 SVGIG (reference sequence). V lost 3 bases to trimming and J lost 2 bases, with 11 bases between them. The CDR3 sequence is CAWSDLDPYEQYF. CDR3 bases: TGTGCCTGGAGCGACTTAGACCCCTACGAGCAGTACTTC.

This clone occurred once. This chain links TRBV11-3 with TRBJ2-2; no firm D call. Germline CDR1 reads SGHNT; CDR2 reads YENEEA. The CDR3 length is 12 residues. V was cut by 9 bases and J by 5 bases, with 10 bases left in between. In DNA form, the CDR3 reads TGTGCCAGTGTGGCCCCGACCGGGGAGCTGTTTTTT. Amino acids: CASVAPTGELFF.